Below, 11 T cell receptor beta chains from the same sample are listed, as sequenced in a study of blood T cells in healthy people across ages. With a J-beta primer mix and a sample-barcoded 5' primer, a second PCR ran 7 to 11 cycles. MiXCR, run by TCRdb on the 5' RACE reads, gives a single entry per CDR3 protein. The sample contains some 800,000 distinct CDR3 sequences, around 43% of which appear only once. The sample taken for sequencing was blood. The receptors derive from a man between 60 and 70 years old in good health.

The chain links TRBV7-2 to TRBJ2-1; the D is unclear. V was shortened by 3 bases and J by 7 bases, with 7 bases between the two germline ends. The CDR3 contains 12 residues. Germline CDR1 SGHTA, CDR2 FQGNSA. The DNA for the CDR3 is TGTGCCAGCAGCTTTTTCATGAATGAGCAGTTCTTC. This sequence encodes CASSFFMNEQFF. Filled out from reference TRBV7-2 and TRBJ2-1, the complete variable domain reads GAGVSQSPSNKVTEKGKDVELRCDPISGHTALYWYRQSLGQGLEFLIYFQGNSAPDKSGLPSDRFSAERTGGSVSTLTIQRTQQEDSAVYLCASSFFMNEQFFGPGTRLTVL.

The CDR3 region is CSARFNSIAGGSYNEQFF. DNA of the CDR3: TGCAGTGCTAGGTTTAATTCTATAGCGGGGGGCTCCTACAATGAGCAGTTCTTC. V usage is TRBV20-1 and J usage is TRBJ2-1, with 10 bases identical to TRBD2. V lost 3 bases and J lost 0; bases outside the gene matches: 11. Germline CDR1 and CDR2: DFQATT and SNEGSKA (reference sequence). This CDR3 is built from 18 residues.

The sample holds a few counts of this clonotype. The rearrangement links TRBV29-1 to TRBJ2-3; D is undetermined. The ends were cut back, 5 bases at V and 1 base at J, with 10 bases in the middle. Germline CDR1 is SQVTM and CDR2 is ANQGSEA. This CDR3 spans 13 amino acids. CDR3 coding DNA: TGCAGCGTTACACCCTCGGGCACAGATACGCAGTATTTT. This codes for CSVTPSGTDTQYF.

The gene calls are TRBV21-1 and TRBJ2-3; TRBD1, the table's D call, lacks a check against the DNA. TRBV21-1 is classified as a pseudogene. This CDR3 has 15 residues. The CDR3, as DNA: TGTGCCAGCACCTTATTAGGGGGGGGCACAGATACGCAGTATTTT. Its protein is CASTLLGGGTDTQYF.

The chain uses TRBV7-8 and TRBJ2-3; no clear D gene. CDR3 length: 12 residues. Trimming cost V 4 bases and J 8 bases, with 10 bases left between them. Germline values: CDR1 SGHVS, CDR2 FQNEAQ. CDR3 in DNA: TGTGCCAGCAGCTCCACTATGGGTACGCAGTATTTT. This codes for CASSSTMGTQYF.

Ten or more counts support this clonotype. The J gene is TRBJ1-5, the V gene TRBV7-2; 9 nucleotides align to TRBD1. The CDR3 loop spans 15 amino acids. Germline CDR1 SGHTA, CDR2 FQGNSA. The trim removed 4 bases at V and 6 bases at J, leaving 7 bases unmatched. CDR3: CASSSGQGGVQPQHF. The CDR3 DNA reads TGTGCCAGCAGCTCGGGACAGGGAGGAGTTCAGCCCCAGCATTTT.

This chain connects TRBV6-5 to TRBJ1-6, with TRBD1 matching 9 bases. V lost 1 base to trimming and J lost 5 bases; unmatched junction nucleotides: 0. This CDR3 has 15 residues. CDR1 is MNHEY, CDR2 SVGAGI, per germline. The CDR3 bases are TGTGCCAGCAGTTACTGGACAGGGGATAATTCACCCCTCCACTTT. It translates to CASSYWTGDNSPLHF.

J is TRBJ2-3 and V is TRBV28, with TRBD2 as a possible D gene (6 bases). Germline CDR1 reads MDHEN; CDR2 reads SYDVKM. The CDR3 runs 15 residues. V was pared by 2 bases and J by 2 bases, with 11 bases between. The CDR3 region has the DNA TGTGCCAGCAGTTTACGGGGCGGGGCCACAGATACGCAGTATTTT. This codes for CASSLRGGATDTQYF. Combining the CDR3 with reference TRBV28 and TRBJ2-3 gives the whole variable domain DVKVTQSSRYLVKRTGEKVFLECVQDMDHENMFWYRQDPGLGLRLIYFSYDVKMKEKGDIPEGYSVSREKKERFSLILESASTNQTSMYLCASSLRGGATDTQYFGPGTRLTVL.

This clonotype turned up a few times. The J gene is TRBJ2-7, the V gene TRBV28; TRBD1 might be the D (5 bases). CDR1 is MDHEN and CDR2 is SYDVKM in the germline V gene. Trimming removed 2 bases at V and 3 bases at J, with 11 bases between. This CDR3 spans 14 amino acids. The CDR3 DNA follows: TGTGCCAGCAGTTTAGACAGACGGAGCTACGAGCAGTACTTC. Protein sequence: CASSLDRRSYEQYF.

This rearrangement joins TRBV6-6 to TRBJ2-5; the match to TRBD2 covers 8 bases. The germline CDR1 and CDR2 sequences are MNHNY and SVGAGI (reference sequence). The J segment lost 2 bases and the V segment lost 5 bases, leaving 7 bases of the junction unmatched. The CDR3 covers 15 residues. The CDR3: CASSPDGLAQETQYF. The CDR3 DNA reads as TGTGCCAGCAGTCCCGACGGACTAGCACAAGAGACCCAGTACTTC.

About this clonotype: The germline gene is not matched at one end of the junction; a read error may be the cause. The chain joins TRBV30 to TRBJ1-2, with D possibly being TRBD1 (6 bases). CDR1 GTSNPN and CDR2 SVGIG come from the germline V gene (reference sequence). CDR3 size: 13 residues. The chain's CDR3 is CVWTPDRNYGYTF. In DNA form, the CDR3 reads TGTGTCTGGACCCCCGACAGGAACTATGGCTACACCTTC.